This T cell receptor beta chain came from a study of T cell repertoires in cytomegalovirus infection. General study findings and limits: HLA-C-restricted TCR beta clonotypes specific for CMV led the ex vivo response. The cumulative frequency of public TCR beta families identified carriers of CMV plus the relevant HLA.

Remarks on this clonotype: Its cognate antigen is unknown.

TCRdb called the reads again in MiXCR, with one record for every CDR3 protein. This sample has some 680,000 distinct CDR3 sequences, with roughly 35% found just once. This TCR derives from a human donor in good health (CMV status not recorded). Some clones in this sample may be carry-over from other donors' samples. The source material was PBMCs.

The CDR3 loop reads CASSFRTGDGTEAFF. The CDR3 bases are TGCGCCAGCAGCTTCCGGACAGGGGATGGCACTGAAGCTTTCTTT. The chain recombines TRBV5-1 with TRBJ1-1; 9 bases are a match to TRBD1. V was clipped by 2 bases and J by 4 bases; unmatched bases: 6. Germline V gives CDR1 SGHRS, CDR2 YFSETQ. CDR3 length: 15 residues.